These 3 T cell receptor beta chains originate from one sample sequenced in a study of neurological immune-mediated disorders. TCRdb reprocessed the 5' RACE reads via MiXCR and lists one record per CDR3 protein. The sample shows some 54,000 distinct CDR3 sequences, roughly 10% of them seen only once. Time point in this sample: longitudinal time-point 1 (baseline). The sample consisted of PBMCs. The receptor set was obtained from a male donor with HTLV-1-associated myelopathy (HAM/TSP).

This clonotype came up many times. The rearrangement links TRBV29-1 to TRBJ1-2; 8 positions match TRBD1. There are 13 residues in the CDR3. Germline loops: CDR1 SQVTM, CDR2 ANQGSEA. J was trimmed by 5 bases and V by 4 bases; bases with no gene match: 6. The CDR3 DNA reads TGCAGCGTTGGACAGGGGCAACTGTATGGCTACACCTTC. Translating gives CSVGQGQLYGYTF.

This clonotype was observed at least ten times. The chain links TRBV6-6 to TRBJ2-7; TRBD1 aligns across 10 bases. Germline-derived CDR1 and CDR2 are MNHNY and SVGAGI (reference sequence). This CDR3 has 15 amino acids. V lost 5 bases and J lost 3; bases outside the gene matches: 7. The CDR3: CASSDTGTGDYEQYF. CDR3 coding DNA: TGTGCCAGCAGTGACACCGGGACAGGGGACTACGAGCAGTACTTC.

The table lists this clonotype with many counts. In nucleotides, the CDR3 is TGTGCCAGCAGCATTCCCGGGAGGAATGAAAAACTGTTTTTT. Residues: CASSIPGRNEKLFF. V is TRBV11-3 and J is TRBJ1-4; D gene ambiguous. With 5 bases removed from V and 5 bases from J, the gap between germline ends came to 12 bases. Germline lookup yields CDR1 SGHNT and CDR2 YENEEA. This CDR3 is 14 amino acids long. Based on the CDR3 plus reference TRBV11-3 and TRBJ1-4, the full variable domain is EAGVVQSPRYKIIEKKQPVAFWCNPISGHNTLYWYLQNLGQGPELLIRYENEEAVDDSQLPKDRFSAERLKGVDSTLKIQPAELGDSAVYLCASSIPGRNEKLFFGSGTQLSVL.